The rows below give T cell receptor beta chains drawn from one sample of a study of blood T cell repertoires in COVID-19. Method: immunoSEQ multiplex PCR; TCRdb's copy keeps in-frame clones and lacks some. The table has roughly 330,000 clones, 87% seen once. Input material: PBMCs or T cells enriched from blood (not recorded which). These receptors originate from a woman aged 25-40 years who had recovered from COVID-19. Each CDR3 is given with its conserved first and last residue. Fields, in order: CDR3 protein, CDR3 DNA, clone size, D gene, V gene, J gene. D genes are given only for firm matches. Only part of the rows carry a size: once, few, many, or a class if the clone is expanded.

cdr3_aa: CASSRDRAQETQYF
cdr3_nt: TGTGCCAGCAGCCGCGACAGGGCCCAAGAGACCCAGTACTTC
clone_size: NA
d_call: TRBD1
v_call: TRBV7-9
j_call: TRBJ2-5

cdr3_aa: CASSFGQDLYGYTF
cdr3_nt: TGTGCCAGCAGCTTCGGACAGGACCTCTATGGCTACACCTTC
clone_size: NA
d_call: TRBD1
v_call: TRBV5-4
j_call: TRBJ1-2

cdr3_aa: CSVEGTSGAGGDTQYF
cdr3_nt: TGCAGCGTTGAAGGGACTAGCGGGGCCGGCGGGGATACGCAGTATTTT
clone_size: NA
d_call: TRBD2
v_call: TRBV29-1
j_call: TRBJ2-3

cdr3_aa: CASSLGGMPSTDTQYF
cdr3_nt: TGTGCCAGCAGCCTCGGTGGTATGCCTAGCACAGATACGCAGTATTTT
clone_size: NA
d_call: NA
v_call: TRBV7-3
j_call: TRBJ2-3

cdr3_aa: CASSSSGGGTDTQYF
cdr3_nt: TGTGCCAGCAGTTCTTCCGGGGGGGGCACAGATACGCAGTATTTT
clone_size: NA
d_call: TRBD2
v_call: TRBV6-2/TRBV6-3
j_call: TRBJ2-3

cdr3_aa: CAISEGVRGYEQYF
cdr3_nt: TGTGCCATCAGTGAAGGAGTGCGGGGCTACGAGCAGTACTTC
clone_size: NA
d_call: NA
v_call: TRBV10-3
j_call: TRBJ2-7

cdr3_aa: CASSPRGTGELFF
cdr3_nt: TGTGCCAGCAGCCCACGGGGCACCGGGGAGCTGTTTTTT
clone_size: NA
d_call: NA
v_call: TRBV7-6
j_call: TRBJ2-2

cdr3_aa: CAIRAYGGVEAFF
cdr3_nt: TGTGCCATCCGGGCATACGGGGGTGTTGAAGCTTTCTTT
clone_size: NA
d_call: NA
v_call: TRBV10-3
j_call: TRBJ1-1

cdr3_aa: CASSPTGTGTRSGNTIYF
cdr3_nt: TGCGCCAGCAGCCCCACCGGGACAGGGACCCGCTCTGGAAACACCATATATTTT
clone_size: NA
d_call: TRBD1
v_call: TRBV4-1
j_call: TRBJ1-3

cdr3_aa: CASSPPDRANEKLFF
cdr3_nt: TGTGCCAGCAGCCCCCCGGACAGGGCTAATGAAAAACTGTTTTTT
clone_size: NA
d_call: TRBD1
v_call: TRBV11-2
j_call: TRBJ1-4

cdr3_aa: CASSQDRSYLLNYGYTF
cdr3_nt: TGTGCCAGTAGCCAGGACAGATCCTACCTCCTTAACTATGGCTACACCTTC
clone_size: NA
d_call: NA
v_call: TRBV19
j_call: TRBJ1-2

cdr3_aa: CASTGHWNTEAFF
cdr3_nt: TGTGCCAGCACTGGGCACTGGAACACTGAAGCTTTCTTT
clone_size: NA
d_call: NA
v_call: TRBV7-9
j_call: TRBJ1-1

cdr3_aa: CASSRLATLNEQFF
cdr3_nt: TGCGCCAGCAGCCGACTAGCAACCCTCAATGAGCAGTTCTTC
clone_size: NA
d_call: TRBD2
v_call: TRBV4-1
j_call: TRBJ2-1

cdr3_aa: CASSIDLVTEAFF
cdr3_nt: TGTGCCAGTAGTATAGATCTTGTTACTGAAGCTTTCTTT
clone_size: NA
d_call: NA
v_call: TRBV19
j_call: TRBJ1-1

cdr3_aa: CASSLGVQGSGNTIYF
cdr3_nt: TGCGCCAGCAGCTTGGGGGTACAGGGAAGTGGAAACACCATATATTTT
clone_size: few
d_call: NA
v_call: TRBV5-1
j_call: TRBJ1-3

cdr3_aa: CASSQGPEARNGYTF
cdr3_nt: TGCGCCAGCAGCCAAGGCCCAGAAGCGAGGAATGGCTACACCTTC
clone_size: NA
d_call: NA
v_call: TRBV4-1
j_call: TRBJ1-2

cdr3_aa: CASSLQGAGNTIYF
cdr3_nt: TGTGCCAGCAGCCTACAGGGGGCTGGAAACACCATATATTTT
clone_size: NA
d_call: TRBD1
v_call: TRBV3-1/TRBV3-2
j_call: TRBJ1-3

cdr3_aa: CASSYPLRDTDTQYF
cdr3_nt: TGTGCCAGCAGTTACCCCCTCCGGGACACAGATACGCAGTATTTT
clone_size: NA
d_call: NA
v_call: TRBV6-2/TRBV6-3
j_call: TRBJ2-3

cdr3_aa: CASSSRLAGGGETQYF
cdr3_nt: TGTGCCAGCAGCTCCCGACTAGCGGGGGGGGGAGAGACCCAGTACTTC
clone_size: once
d_call: TRBD2
v_call: TRBV11-2
j_call: TRBJ2-5

cdr3_aa: CASQDRLNPEAFF
cdr3_nt: TGTGCCAGTCAGGACAGGTTAAATCCTGAAGCTTTCTTT
clone_size: once
d_call: TRBD1
v_call: TRBV28
j_call: TRBJ1-1

cdr3_aa: CAISEGQGVGNTIYF
cdr3_nt: TGTGCCATCAGTGAAGGACAGGGGGTCGGAAACACCATATATTTT
clone_size: NA
d_call: TRBD1
v_call: TRBV10-3
j_call: TRBJ1-3

cdr3_aa: CASSLYFGQETQYF
cdr3_nt: TGTGCCAGCAGCTTGTATTTCGGGCAAGAGACCCAGTACTTC
clone_size: NA
d_call: NA
v_call: TRBV5-4
j_call: TRBJ2-5

cdr3_aa: CASSVSSGEHNEQFF
cdr3_nt: TGTGCCAGCAGTGTATCAAGCGGGGAACACAATGAGCAGTTCTTC
clone_size: NA
d_call: TRBD2
v_call: TRBV6-4
j_call: TRBJ2-1

cdr3_aa: CASSYHPKRHSPLHF
cdr3_nt: TGTGCCAGCAGTTACCACCCGAAGCGGCATTCACCCCTCCACTTT
clone_size: NA
d_call: NA
v_call: TRBV6-5
j_call: TRBJ1-6

cdr3_aa: CASSLNPTGEFNEQFF
cdr3_nt: TGTGCCAGCAGTTTAAATCCGACAGGGGAATTTAATGAGCAGTTCTTC
clone_size: NA
d_call: TRBD1
v_call: TRBV28
j_call: TRBJ2-1

cdr3_aa: CASSAVAGKGDTEAFF
cdr3_nt: TGTGCCAGCAGTGCCGTGGCAGGAAAAGGGGACACTGAAGCTTTCTTT
clone_size: NA
d_call: NA
v_call: TRBV25-1
j_call: TRBJ1-1

cdr3_aa: CASSDTSGGADTQYF
cdr3_nt: TGTGCCAGCAGTGACACTAGCGGGGGGGCCGATACGCAGTATTTT
clone_size: NA
d_call: TRBD2
v_call: TRBV6-4
j_call: TRBJ2-3

cdr3_aa: CASRRGTGDNYGYTF
cdr3_nt: TGCGCCAGCAGACGCGGGACAGGGGATAACTATGGCTACACCTTC
clone_size: NA
d_call: TRBD1
v_call: TRBV5-1
j_call: TRBJ1-2

cdr3_aa: CASSPRGGNTGELFF
cdr3_nt: TGTGCCAGCAGTCCCCGGGGGGGTAACACCGGGGAGCTGTTTTTT
clone_size: NA
d_call: TRBD2
v_call: TRBV6-5
j_call: TRBJ2-2

cdr3_aa: CASSETGPTEAFF
cdr3_nt: TGCGCCAGCAGCGAGACAGGGCCCACTGAAGCTTTCTTT
clone_size: NA
d_call: TRBD1
v_call: TRBV5-1
j_call: TRBJ1-1

cdr3_aa: CASSSTGGDYGYTF
cdr3_nt: TGTGCCAGCAGCTCCACAGGGGGCGACTATGGCTACACCTTC
clone_size: NA
d_call: TRBD1
v_call: TRBV5-6
j_call: TRBJ1-2

cdr3_aa: CASSLDRFDYGYTF
cdr3_nt: TGTGCCAGCAGTTTAGACAGGTTCGACTATGGCTACACCTTC
clone_size: NA
d_call: NA
v_call: TRBV28
j_call: TRBJ1-2

cdr3_aa: CASSDTGSRNEQFF
cdr3_nt: TGTGCCAGCAGCGACACGGGGTCCCGGAATGAGCAGTTCTTC
clone_size: NA
d_call: NA
v_call: TRBV9
j_call: TRBJ2-1

cdr3_aa: CASSSFTDTQYF
cdr3_nt: TGTGCCAGCAGTTCTTTTACAGATACGCAGTATTTT
clone_size: NA
d_call: NA
v_call: TRBV11-2
j_call: TRBJ2-3

cdr3_aa: CASSFSPNYGYTF
cdr3_nt: TGTGCCAGCAGTTTCTCTCCTAACTATGGCTACACCTTC
clone_size: few
d_call: NA
v_call: TRBV27
j_call: TRBJ1-2

cdr3_aa: CASSVSGGGDANYGYTF
cdr3_nt: TGTGCCAGCAGTGTGTCAGGTGGTGGCGACGCGAACTATGGCTACACCTTC
clone_size: NA
d_call: NA
v_call: TRBV6-4
j_call: TRBJ1-2

cdr3_aa: CASSFLGAGETQYF
cdr3_nt: TGTGCCAGCAGCTTTTTAGGGGCGGGGGAGACCCAGTACTTC
clone_size: NA
d_call: NA
v_call: TRBV5-4
j_call: TRBJ2-5

cdr3_aa: CASSLGLYSYEQYF
cdr3_nt: TGTGCCAGCAGCTTAGGTCTATACTCCTACGAGCAGTACTTC
clone_size: NA
d_call: NA
v_call: TRBV11-2
j_call: TRBJ2-7

cdr3_aa: CASSMYSRGQSHYEQYF
cdr3_nt: TGCGCCAGCAGCATGTATTCCCGGGGACAGAGCCACTACGAGCAGTACTTC
clone_size: NA
d_call: TRBD1
v_call: TRBV5-1
j_call: TRBJ2-7

cdr3_aa: CASTTGAGNTIYF
cdr3_nt: TGTGCCAGCACTACAGGGGCTGGAAACACCATATATTTT
clone_size: NA
d_call: TRBD1
v_call: TRBV12-3/TRBV12-4
j_call: TRBJ1-3

cdr3_aa: CASSEGLAYEQYF
cdr3_nt: TGCGCCAGCAGCGAGGGACTAGCGTACGAGCAGTACTTC
clone_size: NA
d_call: TRBD2
v_call: TRBV5-1
j_call: TRBJ2-7

cdr3_aa: CASSPRKVNTEAFF
cdr3_nt: TGTGCCAGCAGTCCTAGAAAGGTGAACACTGAAGCTTTCTTT
clone_size: NA
d_call: NA
v_call: TRBV11-2
j_call: TRBJ1-1

cdr3_aa: CASSLPEDTQYF
cdr3_nt: TGCGCCAGCAGCTTGCCCGAGGATACGCAGTATTTT
clone_size: NA
d_call: NA
v_call: TRBV5-1
j_call: TRBJ2-3

cdr3_aa: CASSPTSSDTIYF
cdr3_nt: TGTGCCAGCTCACCGACATCGTCGGACACCATATATTTT
clone_size: NA
d_call: NA
v_call: TRBV18
j_call: TRBJ1-3

cdr3_aa: CASSSRQGINYGYTF
cdr3_nt: TGTGCCAGCAGTAGTAGACAGGGGATAAACTATGGCTACACCTTC
clone_size: NA
d_call: TRBD1
v_call: TRBV2
j_call: TRBJ1-2

cdr3_aa: CASSESGVGTEAFF
cdr3_nt: TGCGCCAGCAGTGAATCCGGGGTGGGGACTGAAGCTTTCTTT
clone_size: NA
d_call: NA
v_call: TRBV10-1
j_call: TRBJ1-1

cdr3_aa: CASSERTPGNEPVGNEQFF
cdr3_nt: TGTGCCAGCAGTGAAAGGACCCCAGGGAACGAGCCGGTGGGCAATGAGCAGTTCTTC
clone_size: NA
d_call: NA
v_call: TRBV6-1
j_call: TRBJ2-1

cdr3_aa: CSALPGVSTDTQYF
cdr3_nt: TGCAGCGCCCTGCCGGGGGTCAGCACAGATACGCAGTATTTT
clone_size: NA
d_call: NA
v_call: TRBV29-1
j_call: TRBJ2-3

cdr3_aa: CASSINWDTRNTGELFF
cdr3_nt: TGTGCCAGTAGTATAAATTGGGACACAAGGAACACCGGGGAGCTGTTTTTT
clone_size: NA
d_call: NA
v_call: TRBV19
j_call: TRBJ2-2

cdr3_aa: CAISVGTEGNQPQHF
cdr3_nt: TGTGCCATCAGCGTGGGGACGGAGGGGAATCAGCCCCAGCATTTT
clone_size: NA
d_call: NA
v_call: TRBV10-3
j_call: TRBJ1-5

cdr3_aa: CASSSGGSYNEQFF
cdr3_nt: TGTGCCAGCAGCAGCGGGGGGTCCTACAATGAGCAGTTCTTC
clone_size: NA
d_call: TRBD2
v_call: TRBV7-3
j_call: TRBJ2-1

cdr3_aa: CASKKDDRNTGELFF
cdr3_nt: TGTGCCAGTAAAAAAGATGACAGGAACACCGGGGAGCTGTTTTTT
clone_size: NA
d_call: NA
v_call: TRBV19
j_call: TRBJ2-2

cdr3_aa: CASSLAGQEKAQYF
cdr3_nt: TGCGCCAGCAGCTTGGCCGGACAGGAGAAGGCCCAGTACTTC
clone_size: NA
d_call: TRBD1
v_call: TRBV5-1
j_call: TRBJ2-5

cdr3_aa: CASRIDRGGTKNIQYF
cdr3_nt: TGTGCCAGCAGGATTGACAGGGGGGGGACCAAAAACATTCAGTACTTC
clone_size: NA
d_call: TRBD1
v_call: TRBV2
j_call: TRBJ2-4

cdr3_aa: CASGGTGTGVTDTQYF
cdr3_nt: TGTGCCAGCGGAGGTACCGGGACAGGGGTAACAGATACGCAGTATTTT
clone_size: NA
d_call: TRBD1
v_call: TRBV5-4
j_call: TRBJ2-3